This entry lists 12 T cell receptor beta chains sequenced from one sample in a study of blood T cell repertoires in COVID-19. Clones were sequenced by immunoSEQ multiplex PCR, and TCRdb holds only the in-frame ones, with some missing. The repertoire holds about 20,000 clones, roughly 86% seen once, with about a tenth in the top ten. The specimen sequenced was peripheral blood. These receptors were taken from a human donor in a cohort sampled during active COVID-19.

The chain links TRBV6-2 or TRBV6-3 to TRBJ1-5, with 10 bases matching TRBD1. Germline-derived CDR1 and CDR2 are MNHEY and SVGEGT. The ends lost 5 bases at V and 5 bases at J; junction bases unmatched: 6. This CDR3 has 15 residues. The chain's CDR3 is CASSQDGTGDQPQHF. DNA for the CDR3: TGTGCCAGCAGTCAAGACGGGACAGGGGATCAGCCCCAGCATTTT.

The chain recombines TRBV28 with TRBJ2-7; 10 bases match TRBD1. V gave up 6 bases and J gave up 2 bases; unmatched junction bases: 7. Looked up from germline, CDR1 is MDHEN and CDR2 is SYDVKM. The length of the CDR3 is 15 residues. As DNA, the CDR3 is TGTGCCAGCAGCCGGAGGGGGACAGGGGCCTACGAGCAGTACTTC. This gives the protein CASSRRGTGAYEQYF. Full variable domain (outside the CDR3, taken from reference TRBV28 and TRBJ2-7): DVKVTQSSRYLVKRTGEKVFLECVQDMDHENMFWYRQDPGLGLRLIYFSYDVKMKEKGDIPEGYSVSREKKERFSLILESASTNQTSMYLCASSRRGTGAYEQYFGPGTRLTVT.

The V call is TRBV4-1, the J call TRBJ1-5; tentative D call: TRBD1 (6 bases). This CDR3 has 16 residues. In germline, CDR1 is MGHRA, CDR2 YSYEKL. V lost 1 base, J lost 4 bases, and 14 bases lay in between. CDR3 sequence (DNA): TGCGCCAGCAGCCAAGTCCCCGGACAGCTGAATCAGCCCCAGCATTTT. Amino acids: CASSQVPGQLNQPQHF.

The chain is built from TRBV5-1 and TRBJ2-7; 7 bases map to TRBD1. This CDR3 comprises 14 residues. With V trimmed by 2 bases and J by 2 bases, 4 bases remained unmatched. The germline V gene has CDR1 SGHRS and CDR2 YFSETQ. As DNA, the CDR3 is TGCGCCAGCAGCTTACAGGGGTCTCCCTACGAGCAGTACTTC. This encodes CASSLQGSPYEQYF.

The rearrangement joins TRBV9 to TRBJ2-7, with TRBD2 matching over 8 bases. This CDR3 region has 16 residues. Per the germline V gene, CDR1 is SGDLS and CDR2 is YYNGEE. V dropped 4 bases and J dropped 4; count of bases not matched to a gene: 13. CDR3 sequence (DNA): TGTGCCAGCAGCCCCCCGGGGGGGGGAGGACTTTACGAGCAGTACTTC. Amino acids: CASSPPGGGGLYEQYF.

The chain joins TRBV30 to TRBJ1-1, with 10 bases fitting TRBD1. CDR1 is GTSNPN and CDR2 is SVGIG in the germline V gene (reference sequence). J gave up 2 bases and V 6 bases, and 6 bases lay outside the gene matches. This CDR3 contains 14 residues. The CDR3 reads CACRRTGGNTEAFF. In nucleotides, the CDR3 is TGTGCCTGCCGACGGACAGGGGGAAACACTGAAGCTTTCTTT.

Here the CDR3 reads CASSLSRLYEQYF. The CDR3 nucleotides are TGCGCCAGCAGCTTGAGTAGACTCTACGAGCAGTACTTC. This chain links TRBV5-1 with TRBJ2-7; D gene ambiguous. Germline assignment: CDR1 SGHRS and CDR2 YFSETQ. V was cut by 1 base and J by 3 bases, with 8 bases left in between. The CDR3 totals 13 residues.

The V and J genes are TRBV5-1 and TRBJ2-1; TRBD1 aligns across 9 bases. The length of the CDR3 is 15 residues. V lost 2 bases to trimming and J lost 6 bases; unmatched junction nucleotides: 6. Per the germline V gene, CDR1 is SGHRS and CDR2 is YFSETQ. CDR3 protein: CASSFGGTGPNEQFF. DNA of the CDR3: TGCGCCAGCAGCTTTGGTGGGACAGGGCCCAATGAGCAGTTCTTC. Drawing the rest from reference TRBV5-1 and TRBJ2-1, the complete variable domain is KAGVTQTPRYLIKTRGQQVTLSCSPISGHRSVSWYQQTPGQGLQFLFEYFSETQRNKGNFPGRFSGRQFSNSRSEMNVSTLELGDSALYLCASSFGGTGPNEQFFGPGTRLTVL.

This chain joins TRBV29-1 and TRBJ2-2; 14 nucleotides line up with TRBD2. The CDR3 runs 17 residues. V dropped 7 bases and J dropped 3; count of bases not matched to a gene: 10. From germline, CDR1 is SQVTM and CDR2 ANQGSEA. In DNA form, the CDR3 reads TGCAGCGCTCAAAAGGGACTAGCGGGAGTGGACACCGGGGAGCTGTTTTTT. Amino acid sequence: CSAQKGLAGVDTGELFF.

The CDR3 DNA is TGTGCCAGCAGTTACGGTGGGCGGGGCACGGACACTGAAGCTTTCTTT. Protein sequence: CASSYGGRGTDTEAFF. This rearrangement joins TRBV6-6 to TRBJ1-1, with D perhaps matching TRBD1 (5 bases). V was trimmed by 2 bases and J by 3 bases, leaving 16 bases between them. This CDR3 comprises 16 residues. The germline V gene encodes CDR1 MNHNY and CDR2 SVGAGI (reference sequence).

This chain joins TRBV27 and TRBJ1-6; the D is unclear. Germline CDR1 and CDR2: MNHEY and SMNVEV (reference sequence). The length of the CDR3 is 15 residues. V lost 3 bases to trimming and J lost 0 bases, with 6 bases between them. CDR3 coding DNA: TGTGCCAGCAGTTTCCGGAGCTCCTATAATTCACCCCTCCACTTT. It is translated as CASSFRSSYNSPLHF.

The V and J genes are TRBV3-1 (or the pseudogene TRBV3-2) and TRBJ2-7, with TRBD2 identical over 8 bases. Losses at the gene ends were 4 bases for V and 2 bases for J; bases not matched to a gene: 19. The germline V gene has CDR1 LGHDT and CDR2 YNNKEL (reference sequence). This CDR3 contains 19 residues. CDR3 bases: TGTGCCAGCAGCCTTACCGACCTATTAGCGGGATACGGGCCCTACGAGCAGTACTTC. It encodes CASSLTDLLAGYGPYEQYF.